Presented here are 32 T cell receptor beta chains from one specimen sequenced in a study of early T cells in non-severe SARS-CoV-2 infection. TCRdb processed the 5' RACE reads anew with MiXCR; each CDR3 protein has one entry. The sample records 70,000 to 95,000 distinct CDR3 sequences, around 11% being singletons. Sequencing input: whole blood. These receptors were obtained from an adult who was a healthcare worker with PCR-confirmed SARS-CoV-2 infection or an uninfected control (not recorded which).

The table lists this clonotype with a few counts. The genes are TRBV29-1 and TRBJ2-7, with 12 nucleotides matching TRBD1. V dropped 7 bases and J dropped 8; count of bases not matched to a gene: 6. CDR3 length: 12 residues. The germline V gene encodes CDR1 SQVTM and CDR2 ANQGSEA. The CDR3 DNA reads as TGCAGCGCTCAGAGGGACAGGGGGCAGCAGTACTTC. Its translation is CSAQRDRGQQYF.

This clonotype was detected many times. The chain recombines TRBV6-5 with TRBJ2-7; a weak D match, TRBD2 (5 bases). The ends were cut back, 5 bases at V and 2 bases at J, with 13 bases in the middle. CDR1 is MNHEY, CDR2 SVGAGI, per germline. The CDR3 extends over 14 amino acids. The CDR3 sequence: CASSNPRGTYEQYF. In DNA, the CDR3 is TGTGCCAGCAGTAACCCCCGGGGAACCTACGAGCAGTACTTC.

The table lists this clonotype with a few counts. The chain uses TRBV25-1 and TRBJ2-7; D call uncertain. Per germline, CDR1 MGHDK and CDR2 SYGVNS. V was pared by 0 bases and J by 4 bases, with 7 bases between. This CDR3 comprises 13 residues. The chain's CDR3 is CASSEYNPYEQYF. DNA for the CDR3: TGTGCCAGCAGTGAATATAATCCATACGAGCAGTACTTC.

This clonotype has a handful of counts. This sequence joins TRBV6-6 and TRBJ1-4; D is unclear. Per germline, CDR1 MNHNY and CDR2 SVGAGI (reference sequence). The CDR3 contains 13 residues. Trimming removed 6 bases at V and 6 bases at J, with 11 bases between. The CDR3 here is CASRAWNYEKLFF. The CDR3 nucleotides are TGTGCCAGCAGGGCCTGGAACTATGAAAAACTGTTTTTT.

This clonotype was seen repeatedly, ten times or more. The chain combines TRBV19 with TRBJ2-2; D is possibly TRBD2 (6 bases). Between the trimmed V and J ends, which lost 3 bases and 5 bases, there was a span of 13 bases. This CDR3 spans 15 amino acids. The V gene's germline CDR1 is LNHDA and CDR2 SQIVND (reference sequence). CDR3 in amino acids: CASSMSGRRTGELFF. In DNA, the CDR3 is TGTGCCAGTAGTATGAGCGGGCGGCGGACCGGGGAGCTGTTTTTT.

This clonotype occurred a few times. This rearrangement joins TRBV25-1 to TRBJ1-2; D is possibly TRBD1 (5 bases). The CDR3 is made up of 13 amino acids. Per the germline V gene, CDR1 is MGHDK and CDR2 is SYGVNS. The V gene lost 3 bases and the J gene lost 4 bases, with 9 bases spanning the gap. The CDR3 spells CASSDGGVYGYTF. DNA for the CDR3: TGTGCCAGCAGTGATGGGGGGGTCTATGGCTACACCTTC.

The chain combines TRBV29-1 with TRBJ1-1, with D unresolved. The V end was cut by 5 bases, the J end by 3 bases, with 16 bases between. This CDR3 is built from 14 residues. Germline V gene lookup returns CDR1 SQVTM and CDR2 ANQGSEA. CDR3 protein: CSVRTWVLDTEAFF. Here the CDR3 DNA reads TGCAGCGTTCGGACTTGGGTCCTTGACACTGAAGCTTTCTTT.

In this sample, this clonotype turned up many times. The chain links TRBV11-2 to TRBJ2-7, with TRBD2 matching over 9 bases. CDR1 is SGHAT, CDR2 FQNNGV, per germline. There are 13 residues in the CDR3. The V and J ends lost 3 bases and 4 bases, in that order; junction bases with no gene match: 1. CDR3 in DNA: TGTGCCAGCAGCTTTACTAGCGGGTACGAGCAGTACTTC. Translated: CASSFTSGYEQYF.

The sample holds many counts of this clonotype. The chain couples TRBV4-1 to TRBJ2-7; D gene unclear. Germline loops: CDR1 MGHRA, CDR2 YSYEKL. V shed 0 bases and J shed 2 bases, with 8 bases lying between them. The CDR3 has 14 amino acids. DNA of the CDR3: TGCGCCAGCAGCCAAGATGGAGCCCCCTACGAGCAGTACTTC. This gives the protein CASSQDGAPYEQYF.

The V and J genes are TRBV29-1 and TRBJ1-4, with D possibly being TRBD1 (5 bases). This CDR3 has 13 residues. Trimming removed 7 bases from V and 2 bases from J, with 11 bases in between. CDR1 and CDR2 (germline): SQVTM, ANQGSEA. CDR3 protein: CSASRDTNEKLFF. The CDR3 DNA reads as TGCAGCGCCAGCAGGGACACTAATGAAAAACTGTTTTTT.

This clonotype occurred a few times. V and J are TRBV11-2 and TRBJ1-2, with 9 bases lining up with TRBD1. The germline V gene encodes CDR1 SGHAT and CDR2 FQNNGV. The V and J ends lost 0 bases and 4 bases, in that order; junction bases with no gene match: 6. CDR3 length: 16 amino acids. The CDR3 region is CASSLDVGQGIYGYTF. CDR3 bases: TGTGCCAGCAGCTTAGATGTGGGACAGGGAATCTATGGCTACACCTTC.

This clonotype was seen many times. The chain is built from TRBV25-1 and TRBJ1-1; TRBD1 is a possible D gene (6 bases). Trimming stripped 6 bases from V and 5 bases from J, with 13 bases between. The CDR3 runs to 13 residues. Germline V gives CDR1 MGHDK, CDR2 SYGVNS. The CDR3 DNA reads as TGTGCCAGCAGAAAAACCGGGACAACTGAAGCTTTCTTT. Its protein is CASRKTGTTEAFF.

This chain joins TRBV20-1 and TRBJ2-7, with a tentative D call TRBD1 (6 bases). The CDR3 consists of 14 residues. Trimming left V 3 bases short and J 6 bases short, with 18 bases between. Looked up from germline, CDR1 is DFQATT and CDR2 is SNEGSKA (reference sequence). CDR3 coding DNA: TGCAGTGCTAGGGGGGCTAGAGACCTACGCGAGCAGTACTTC. Encoded protein: CSARGARDLREQYF.

The rearrangement uses TRBV11-2 and TRBJ1-2, with unresolved D. Trimming left V 1 base short and J 6 bases short, with 15 bases between. The CDR3 length is 15 residues. Germline V CDR1 and CDR2: SGHAT, FQNNGV. CDR3 DNA: TGTGCCAGCAGCTTAGGGAGGCGGGAAAGTGATGGCTACACCTTC. Amino acid sequence: CASSLGRRESDGYTF.

This chain connects TRBV12-3 or TRBV12-4 to TRBJ1-6; 10 positions match TRBD1. The CDR3 is made up of 14 amino acids. With V trimmed by 5 bases and J by 10 bases, 5 bases remained unmatched. The CDR3 DNA sequence: TGTGCCAGCAGTCATGGGACAGGGGAATCACCCCTCCACTTT. Translating gives CASSHGTGESPLHF.

This clonotype was counted many times. The chain carries TRBV7-9 and TRBJ2-2; no clear D. V lost 1 base to trimming and J lost 5 bases, with 2 bases between them. This CDR3 region has 12 residues. Germline V gene sequence: CDR1 SEHNR, CDR2 FQNEAQ (reference sequence). The CDR3 nucleotides are TGTGCCAGCAGCTTAGGTACCGGGGAGCTGTTTTTT. It specifies CASSLGTGELFF.

V and J are TRBV13 and TRBJ1-3; D is uncertain. V was cut by 5 bases and J by 4 bases, with 6 bases left in between. Germline assignment: CDR1 PRHDT and CDR2 FYEKMQ (reference sequence). The CDR3 runs 12 residues. The CDR3 protein is CASSRRGNTIYF. In DNA form, the CDR3 reads TGTGCCAGCAGCCGGCGCGGAAACACCATATATTTT.

This clonotype was observed many times. This sequence joins TRBV11-2 and TRBJ2-2; TRBD1 agrees at 9 bases. Trimming removed 5 bases from V and 2 bases from J; junction bases left unmatched: 6. CDR3 length: 16 amino acids. Germline-derived CDR1 and CDR2 are SGHAT and FQNNGV. The chain's CDR3 is CASSRNRGLNTGELFF. The CDR3 DNA sequence: TGTGCCAGCAGCCGCAACAGGGGGCTCAACACCGGGGAGCTGTTTTTT. The variable domain in full, completed from reference TRBV11-2 and TRBJ2-2, reads EAGVAQSPRYKIIEKRQSVAFWCNPISGHATLYWYQQILGQGPKLLIQFQNNGVVDDSQLPKDRFSAERLKGVDSTLKIQPAKLEDSAVYLCASSRNRGLNTGELFFGEGSRLTVL.

The V and J genes are TRBV6-5 and TRBJ2-5; D is unclear. Per the germline V gene, CDR1 is MNHEY and CDR2 is SVGAGI. Between the trimmed V and J ends, which lost 2 bases and 2 bases, there was a span of 9 bases. The CDR3 runs 14 residues. The CDR3 sequence is CASSYRYGQETQYF. DNA for the CDR3: TGTGCCAGCAGTTACCGGTATGGGCAAGAGACCCAGTACTTC.

This clonotype was detected only a few times. J is TRBJ2-2 and V is TRBV6-5; D could derive from TRBD1 or TRBD2 (6 bases each). Germline lookup yields CDR1 MNHEY and CDR2 SVGAGI. This CDR3 comprises 18 residues. Trimming took 5 bases from V and 3 from J, leaving 22 bases between them. The CDR3 region has the DNA TGTGCCAGCAGTCGGAGGGACAAACAATTACAATACACCGGGGAGCTGTTTTTT. Translation gives CASSRRDKQLQYTGELFF.

This clonotype appeared many times. J is TRBJ2-5 and V is TRBV5-1; 7 bases line up with TRBD1. This CDR3 spans 14 amino acids. Germline V lookup: CDR1 SGHRS, CDR2 YFSETQ. J was trimmed by 4 bases and V by 0 bases; bases with no gene match: 3. CDR3 in DNA: TGCGCCAGCAGCTTGGACGCAGGGGGAGAGACCCAGTACTTC. Translated: CASSLDAGGETQYF.

The CDR3 reads CSGRRGNTEAFF. The CDR3 DNA follows: TGCAGCGGACGTAGGGGGAACACTGAAGCTTTCTTT. The chain is built from TRBV29-1 and TRBJ1-1; possible D gene TRBD1, 5 bases. The germline CDR1 and CDR2 sequences are SQVTM and ANQGSEA. Deletions cut 7 bases from V and 1 base from J, with 10 bases between. CDR3 size: 12 residues.

This clonotype was detected many times. The V and J genes are TRBV7-9 and TRBJ1-1; 9 bases map to TRBD1. The trim removed 8 bases at V and 0 bases at J, leaving 16 bases unmatched. Germline CDR1 and CDR2: SEHNR and FQNEAQ (reference sequence). CDR3 size: 18 residues. CDR3 amino acids: CASPRDRAPFPLNTEAFF. The CDR3 DNA is TGTGCCAGCCCCCGGGACAGGGCCCCCTTCCCTTTGAACACTGAAGCTTTCTTT.

This clonotype was observed a handful of times. Here the CDR3 reads CASSLEGLVGQPQHF. The CDR3 coding sequence is TGTGCCAGCAGCTTAGAAGGATTGGTTGGTCAGCCCCAGCATTTT. This rearrangement joins TRBV11-2 to TRBJ1-5, with D unresolved. Germline V CDR1 and CDR2: SGHAT, FQNNGV. The CDR3 sequence is 15 residues long. V shed 0 bases and J shed 6 bases, with 12 bases lying between them.

The chain carries TRBV5-1 and TRBJ2-3; 11 bases line up with TRBD2. The germline V gene has CDR1 SGHRS and CDR2 YFSETQ. This CDR3 contains 16 residues. V was pared by 4 bases and J by 4 bases, with 8 bases of the junction left unmatched. The CDR3 DNA is TGCGCCAGCAGCGCTGCCGGGACTAGCGGCGCAGATACGCAGTATTTT. Translation: CASSAAGTSGADTQYF.

The sample holds a few counts of this clonotype. The chain joins TRBV20-1 to TRBJ1-2, with a tentative D call TRBD1 (5 bases). The V end lost 3 bases, the J end lost 3 bases, and 14 bases lay between the germline ends. This CDR3 has 14 amino acids. Germline CDR1 is DFQATT and CDR2 is SNEGSKA (reference sequence). CDR3 sequence (DNA): TGCAGTGCTAGTGGGGCAGGGCTCTACTATGGCTACACCTTC. Translating it yields CSASGAGLYYGYTF.

A word on this clonotype: One end of the junction varies from germline; a read error may be responsible. This chain connects TRBV20-1 to TRBJ2-1; D may be TRBD2 (5 bases). Germline CDR1 is DFQATT and CDR2 is SNEGSKA (reference sequence). This CDR3 has 14 residues. The chain's CDR3 is CSARRSGNNNELFF. CDR3 in DNA: TGCAGTGCTAGAAGGTCGGGGAACAACAATGAGCTGTTCTTC.

The chain is built from TRBV15 and TRBJ2-5; TRBD2 agrees at 8 bases. V shed 5 bases and J 1 base; nucleotides not matched to a gene: 12. CDR3 length: 17 amino acids. The germline gives CDR1 LNHNV, CDR2 YYDKDF (reference sequence). The CDR3 loop reads CATSQGLGVGPQETQYF. DNA of the CDR3: TGTGCCACCAGCCAGGGACTAGGTGTTGGGCCCCAAGAGACCCAGTACTTC.

The chain uses TRBV7-2 and TRBJ2-5; D possibly corresponds to TRBD2 (7 bases). This CDR3 contains 16 residues. Germline-derived CDR1 and CDR2 are SGHTA and FQGNSA. The V end lost 5 bases, the J end lost 0 bases, and 16 bases lay between the germline ends. The CDR3 sequence: CASSLGGGGHQETQYF. The CDR3 region has the DNA TGTGCCAGCAGCCTAGGAGGCGGGGGCCACCAAGAGACCCAGTACTTC.

This clonotype was counted at least ten times. V and J are TRBV4-3 and TRBJ1-6, with D hard to call. The CDR3 runs 13 residues. The germline V gene has CDR1 LGHNA and CDR2 YSLEER. The ends were cut back, 1 base at V and 10 bases at J, with 8 bases in the middle. The CDR3 here is CASSQGTNSPLHF. The CDR3 region has the DNA TGCGCCAGCAGCCAAGGGACCAACTCACCCCTCCACTTT.

This chain joins TRBV10-3 and TRBJ1-1; D possibly corresponds to TRBD1 (5 bases). The CDR3 covers 12 residues. The V gene lost 2 bases and the J gene lost 9 bases, with 10 bases spanning the gap. Germline-derived CDR1 and CDR2 are ENHRY and SYGVKD. DNA for the CDR3: TGTGCCATCAGTGAGCGGGAGGGGAAAGCTTTCTTT. As protein: CAISEREGKAFF.

This clonotype was counted ten times or more. The J gene is TRBJ2-3, the V gene TRBV27, with D possibly being TRBD1 or TRBD2 (6 bases each). V dropped 8 bases and J dropped 0 bases, with 9 bases sitting between them. This CDR3 is 13 amino acids long. The germline V gene has CDR1 MNHEY and CDR2 SMNVEV (reference sequence). The CDR3 protein is CASSGASTDTQYF. The CDR3 DNA reads TGTGCCAGCTCGGGGGCTAGCACAGATACGCAGTATTTT.